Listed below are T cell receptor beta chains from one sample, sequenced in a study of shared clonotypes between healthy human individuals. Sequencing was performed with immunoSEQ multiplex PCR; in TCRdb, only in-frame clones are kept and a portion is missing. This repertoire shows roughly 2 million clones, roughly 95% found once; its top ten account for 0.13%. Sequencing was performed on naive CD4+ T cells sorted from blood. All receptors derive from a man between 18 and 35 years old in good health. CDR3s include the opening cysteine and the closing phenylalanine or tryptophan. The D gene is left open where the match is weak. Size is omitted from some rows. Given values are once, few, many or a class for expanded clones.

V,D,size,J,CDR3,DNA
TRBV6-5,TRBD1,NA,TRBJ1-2,CASSPGQGGYTF,TGTGCCAGCAGTCCCGGACAGGGAGGCTACACCTTC
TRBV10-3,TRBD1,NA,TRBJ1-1,CAIQQGANTEAFF,TGTGCCATCCAGCAGGGGGCGAACACTGAAGCTTTCTTT
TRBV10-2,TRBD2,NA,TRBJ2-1,CASTKMASGLGNEQFF,TGCGCCAGCACCAAGATGGCTAGCGGGTTAGGAAATGAGCAGTTCTTC
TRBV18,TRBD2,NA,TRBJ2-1,CASSPPASGYNEQFF,TGTGCCAGCTCACCCCCGGCTAGCGGCTACAATGAGCAGTTCTTC
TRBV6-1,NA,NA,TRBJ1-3,CASSEQGGRGNTIYF,TGTGCCAGCAGTGAGCAGGGAGGGAGAGGAAACACCATATATTTT
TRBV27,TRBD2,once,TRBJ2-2,CASSYTTGTSGSGTGELFF,TGTGCCAGCAGCTACACGACAGGGACTAGCGGGAGCGGTACCGGGGAGCTGTTTTTT
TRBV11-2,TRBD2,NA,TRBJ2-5,CASSYGLETHF,TGTGCCAGCAGCTACGGACTAGAAACGCACTTC
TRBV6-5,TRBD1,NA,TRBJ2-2,CATTGQTNTGELFF,TGTGCCACCACGGGACAGACAAACACCGGGGAGCTGTTTTTT
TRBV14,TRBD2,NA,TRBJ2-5,CASSPLGGTGETQYF,TGTGCCAGCAGCCCTCTGGGAGGGACGGGGGAGACCCAGTACTTC
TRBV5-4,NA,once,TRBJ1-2,CASSLGQMGRLNYGYTF,TGTGCCAGCAGCTTGGGCCAAATGGGCCGATTGAACTATGGCTACACCTTC
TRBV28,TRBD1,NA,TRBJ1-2,CASTTMGQGYTF,TGTGCCAGCACCACCATGGGACAGGGATACACCTTC
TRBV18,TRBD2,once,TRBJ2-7,CASSPSRYFSGSTHEQYF,TGTGCCAGCTCACCATCCCGTTATTTTAGCGGGAGTACCCACGAGCAGTACTTC
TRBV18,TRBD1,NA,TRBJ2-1,CASSSRTGQSSYNEQFF,TGTGCCAGCTCATCGCGGACAGGGCAAAGCTCCTACAATGAGCAGTTCTTC
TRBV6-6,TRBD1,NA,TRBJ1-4,CASSGQGNEKLFF,TGTGCCAGCAGCGGACAGGGTAATGAAAAACTGTTTTTT
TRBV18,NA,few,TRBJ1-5,CASSPSRGNNQGQPQHF,TGTGCCAGCTCACCATCCCGGGGCAACAACCAAGGTCAGCCCCAGCATTTT
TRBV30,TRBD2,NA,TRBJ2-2,CAWSAESGTSVGGELFF,TGTGCCTGGAGTGCCGAATCCGGGACTAGCGTTGGCGGGGAGCTGTTTTTT
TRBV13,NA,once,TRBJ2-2,CASSRALTGELFF,TGTGCCAGCAGCCGCGCCCTCACCGGGGAGCTGTTTTTT
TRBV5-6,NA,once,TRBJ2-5,CASSFSGVVETQYF,TGTGCCAGCAGCTTTTCGGGGGTAGTAGAGACCCAGTACTTC
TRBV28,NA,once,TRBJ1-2,CASSLVGGGYGYTF,TGTGCCAGCAGTTTAGTGGGGGGCGGCTATGGCTACACCTTC
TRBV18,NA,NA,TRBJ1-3,CASSPIISRNSGNTIYF,TGTGCCAGCTCACCAATTATCTCACGGAACTCTGGAAACACCATATATTTT
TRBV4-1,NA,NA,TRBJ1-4,CASSQSREKLFF,TGCGCCAGCAGCCAAAGCCGCGAAAAACTGTTTTTT
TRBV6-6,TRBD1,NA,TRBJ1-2,CASTRDSSSRGDTF,TGTGCCAGCACTCGGGACAGCTCCTCTAGGGGGGACACCTTC
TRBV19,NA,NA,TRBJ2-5,CASSMYRAQETQYF,TGTGCCAGTAGTATGTACAGGGCTCAAGAGACCCAGTACTTC
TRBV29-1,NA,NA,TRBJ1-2,CSVYAGEGYTF,TGCAGCGTTTACGCAGGGGAGGGCTACACCTTC
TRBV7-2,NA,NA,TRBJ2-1,CASSLGAGGEQFF,TGTGCCAGCAGCTTGGGTGCTGGGGGGGAGCAGTTCTTC
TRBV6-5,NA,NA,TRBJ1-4,CATKRTVGTNEKLFF,TGTGCCACCAAGAGGACAGTCGGAACTAATGAAAAACTGTTTTTT
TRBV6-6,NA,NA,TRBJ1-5,CASSYSGGLSNQPQHF,TGTGCCAGCAGTTACTCGGGGGGCCTGAGCAATCAGCCCCAGCATTTT
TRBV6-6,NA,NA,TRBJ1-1,CASRPDNMWADTEAFF,TGTGCCAGCAGACCCGACAATATGTGGGCCGACACTGAAGCTTTCTTT
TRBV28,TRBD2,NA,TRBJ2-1,CASSLGSAGGYNEQFF,TGTGCCAGCAGTTTAGGGTCAGCGGGGGGTTACAATGAGCAGTTCTTC
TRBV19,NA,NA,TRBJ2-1,CASAPPYTYNEQFF,TGTGCCAGTGCCCCGCCGTACACTTACAATGAGCAGTTCTTC
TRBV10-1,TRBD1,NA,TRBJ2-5,CASSDVGQGGPETQYF,TGCGCCAGCAGCGACGTGGGACAGGGAGGTCCGGAGACCCAGTACTTC
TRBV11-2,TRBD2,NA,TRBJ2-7,CASSSSGGYEQYF,TGTGCCAGCAGCTCTAGCGGCGGATACGAGCAGTACTTC
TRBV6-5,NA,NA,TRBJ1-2,CASSLGLGAGYTF,TGTGCCAGCAGTTTGGGGTTAGGGGCCGGCTACACCTTC
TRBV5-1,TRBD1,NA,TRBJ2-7,CASSSGQGTYEQYF,TGCGCCAGCAGCTCAGGACAGGGTACCTACGAGCAGTACTTC
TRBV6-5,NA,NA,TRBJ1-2,CASRRDTTYGYTF,TGTGCCAGCAGAAGGGACACCACTTATGGCTACACCTTC
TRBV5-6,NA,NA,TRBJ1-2,CASSADRYNYGYTF,TGTGCCAGCAGCGCGGACAGATACAACTATGGCTACACCTTC
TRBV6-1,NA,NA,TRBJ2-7,CASSPPREHEQYF,TGTGCCAGCAGTCCACCCAGGGAGCACGAGCAGTACTTC
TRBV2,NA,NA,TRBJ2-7,CASTSDAGASSYEQYF,TGTGCCAGCACGTCGGACGCAGGCGCGTCTTCCTACGAGCAGTACTTC
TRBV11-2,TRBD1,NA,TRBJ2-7,CASSLITGTGPYEQYF,TGTGCCAGCAGCCTAATCACCGGGACAGGACCCTACGAGCAGTACTTC
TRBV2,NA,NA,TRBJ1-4,CASSRWMSEKLFF,TGTGCCAGCAGTCGGTGGATGAGTGAAAAACTGTTTTTT
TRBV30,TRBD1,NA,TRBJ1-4,CAWSEWDSRNEKLFF,TGTGCCTGGAGCGAATGGGACAGCCGTAATGAAAAACTGTTTTTT
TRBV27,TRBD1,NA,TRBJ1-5,CASSFGQGGYQPQHF,TGTGCCAGCAGTTTCGGACAGGGGGGTTATCAGCCCCAGCATTTT
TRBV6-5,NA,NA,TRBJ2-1,CASSKQGNEQFF,TGTGCCAGCAGTAAACAGGGTAACGAGCAGTTCTTC
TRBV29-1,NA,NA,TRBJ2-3,CSVGRLGGTDTQYF,TGCAGCGTGGGTAGACTAGGCGGCACAGATACGCAGTATTTT
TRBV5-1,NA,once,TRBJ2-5,CASSFGEVGTQYF,TGCGCCAGCAGTTTCGGTGAGGTGGGGACCCAGTACTTC
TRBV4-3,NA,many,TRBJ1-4,CASSQGQGNEKLFF,TGCGCCAGCAGCCAGGGGCAGGGTAATGAAAAACTGTTTTTT
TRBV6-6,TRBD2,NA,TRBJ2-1,CASSYSDGRGYNEQFF,TGTGCCAGCAGTTACTCGGACGGGAGGGGCTACAATGAGCAGTTCTTC